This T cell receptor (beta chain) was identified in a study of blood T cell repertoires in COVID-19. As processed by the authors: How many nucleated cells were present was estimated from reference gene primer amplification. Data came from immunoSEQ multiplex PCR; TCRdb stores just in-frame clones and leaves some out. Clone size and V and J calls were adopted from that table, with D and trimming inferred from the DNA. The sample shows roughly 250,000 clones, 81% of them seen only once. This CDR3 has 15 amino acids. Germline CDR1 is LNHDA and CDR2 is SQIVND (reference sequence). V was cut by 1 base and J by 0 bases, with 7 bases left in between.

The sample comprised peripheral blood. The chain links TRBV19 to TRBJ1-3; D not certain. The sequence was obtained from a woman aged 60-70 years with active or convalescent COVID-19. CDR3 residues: CASSIGAVSGNTIYF. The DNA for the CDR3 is TGTGCCAGTAGTATAGGGGCCGTCTCTGGAAACACCATATATTTT.